These 21 T cell receptor beta chains were sequenced from one sample in a study of persistence of HIV-infected CD4 T cells. The immunoSEQ assay was version 4, run in survey mode. Data came from immunoSEQ multiplex PCR; TCRdb stores just in-frame clones and leaves some out. The data show fewer than 45,000 clones, with around 89% seen just once and 0.4% to 0.6% held by the top ten. Their antigens are not known. Nonspecific anti-CD3/anti-CD28 bead stimulation represents the broad CD4+ T cell repertoire. Sorting of responding CD4+ T cells relied on upregulated CD40 ligand together with CD69. The specimen was CD4+ T cells sorted from PBMCs after approximately 20-hour stimulation, collected from a patient who received antiretroviral therapy. These receptors were collected from an adult woman with HIV who was CMV-seropositive.

The chain carries TRBV4-1 and TRBJ1-2, with TRBD1 matching over 10 bases. CDR1 MGHRA and CDR2 YSYEKL come from the germline V gene. J gave up 1 base and V 7 bases, and 6 bases lay outside the gene matches. This CDR3 has 15 amino acids. The CDR3 loop is CASTKGTGDNYGYTF. CDR3 nucleotides: TGCGCCAGCACCAAAGGGACAGGGGATAACTATGGCTACACCTTC.

The rearrangement uses TRBV4-2 and TRBJ1-2, with TRBD1 identical over 10 bases. This CDR3 region has 18 residues. Germline assignment: CDR1 LGHNA and CDR2 YNFKEQ. The V gene end was trimmed by 0 bases and the J gene end by 5 bases; junction bases not matched to a gene: 12. The CDR3 here is CASSQDQLRGDRGYGYTF. CDR3 in DNA: TGTGCCAGCAGCCAAGATCAGTTGAGGGGGGACAGGGGATATGGCTACACCTTC.

CDR3 in amino acids: CASSYAGPYEQYF. Here the CDR3 DNA reads TGTGCCAGCAGTTACGCCGGGCCCTACGAGCAGTACTTC. The chain employs TRBV6-5 and TRBJ2-7; D is undetermined. The CDR3 loop spans 13 amino acids. Germline-derived CDR1 and CDR2 are MNHEY and SVGAGI. The V end lost 2 bases, the J end lost 2 bases, and 7 bases lay between the germline ends.

This chain uses TRBV7-3 with TRBJ2-7; 11 positions match TRBD1. The V gene end was trimmed by 5 bases and the J gene end by 3 bases; junction bases not matched to a gene: 3. This CDR3 spans 14 amino acids. Germline loops: CDR1 SGHTA, CDR2 FQGTGA. Here the CDR3 DNA reads TGTGCCAGCAGCCAGGGACAGGGGGTCTACGAGCAGTACTTC. It translates to CASSQGQGVYEQYF.

The genes are TRBV6-4 and TRBJ2-1; 9 positions agree with TRBD2. V dropped 3 bases and J dropped 8; count of bases not matched to a gene: 8. The CDR3 has 15 residues. Germline CDR1 is MRHNA and CDR2 is SNTAGT. The CDR3 reads CASSEGRGGLDEQFF. The DNA of the CDR3 is TGTGCCAGCAGTGAAGGGCGGGGGGGCCTGGATGAGCAGTTCTTC.

This chain uses TRBV6-5 with TRBJ2-4; perhaps TRBD2 as D (6 bases). CDR3 size: 14 residues. V was pared by 6 bases and J by 0 bases, with 9 bases between. Germline V lookup: CDR1 MNHEY, CDR2 SVGAGI. The CDR3 is CASSPGRAKNIQYF. CDR3 nucleotide sequence: TGTGCCAGCAGCCCCGGGAGAGCCAAAAACATTCAGTACTTC.

This chain uses TRBV6-5 with TRBJ1-1; 11 nucleotides agree with TRBD1. Germline CDR1 and CDR2: MNHEY and SVGAGI. This CDR3 is built from 15 residues. V shed 6 bases and J 7 bases; nucleotides not matched to a gene: 10. CDR3 DNA sequence: TGTGCCAGCAGCCACCCCGGGACAGGGGGGAGTGAAGCTTTCTTT. Translating gives CASSHPGTGGSEAFF.

The chain has TRBV6-5 and TRBJ2-3; the match to TRBD1 covers 7 bases. V lost 5 bases, J lost 5 bases, and 7 bases stayed unmatched. CDR1 MNHEY and CDR2 SVGAGI come from the germline V gene. This CDR3 spans 14 amino acids. The CDR3 is CASSLRGRGDTQYF. CDR3 DNA: TGTGCCAGCAGTCTTAGGGGGCGCGGAGATACGCAGTATTTT.

This chain joins TRBV3-1 (or the pseudogene TRBV3-2) and TRBJ2-3; D is tentatively TRBD1 or TRBD2 (5 bases each). Trimming took off 3 bases at V and 2 bases at J, with 15 bases between the two ends. The CDR3 has 16 amino acids. Germline V gene sequence: CDR1 LGHDT, CDR2 YNNKEL (reference sequence). CDR3 sequence (DNA): TGTGCCAGCAGCCATGCCCTTCCGGGGCCCACAGATACGCAGTATTTT. Amino acid sequence: CASSHALPGPTDTQYF.

The chain combines TRBV20-1 with TRBJ1-2; no reliable D call. Germline CDR1 and CDR2: DFQATT and SNEGSKA (reference sequence). This CDR3 spans 8 amino acids. The DNA of the CDR3 is TGCAGCGCCGGGGGCTACACCTTC. Protein sequence: CSAGGYTF.

This chain uses TRBV29-1 with TRBJ1-4; D uncertain. This CDR3 is built from 14 residues. Per germline, CDR1 SQVTM and CDR2 ANQGSEA. The V and J ends lost 2 bases and 7 bases respectively, with 14 bases between them. CDR3 amino acids: CSVEPLGLGEKLFF. The CDR3 DNA reads as TGCAGCGTTGAACCTCTCGGGCTGGGTGAAAAACTGTTTTTT.

This clone was seen once. This chain connects TRBV9 to TRBJ1-4, with D perhaps TRBD1 (6 bases). CDR1 and CDR2 from the germline V gene are SGDLS and YYNGEE. The CDR3 contains 15 residues. The V and J ends lost 5 bases and 6 bases respectively, with 17 bases between them. For the CDR3, the DNA is TGTGCCAGCAGTTTTCGGGGGGCTAGGGATGAAAAACTGTTTTTT. Protein sequence: CASSFRGARDEKLFF.

V gene TRBV30 combines with J gene TRBJ1-1; no clear D. V lost 2 bases and J lost 2, with 12 bases in between. CDR1 is GTSNPN, CDR2 SVGIG, per germline (reference sequence). This CDR3 comprises 14 residues. The CDR3 sequence is CAWSSGPTNTEAFF. In DNA form, the CDR3 reads TGTGCCTGGAGTTCGGGCCCCACCAACACTGAAGCTTTCTTT. The whole variable domain, filled in from reference TRBV30 and TRBJ1-1, reads SQTIHQWPATLVQPVGSPLSLECTVEGTSNPNLYWYRQAAGRGLQLLFYSVGIGQISSEVPQNLSASRPQDRQFILSSKKLLLSDSGFYLCAWSSGPTNTEAFFGQGTRLTVV.

The chain combines TRBV16 with TRBJ1-2; D unresolved. CDR1 and CDR2 (germline): KGHSY, FQNENV. V dropped 4 bases and J dropped 13 bases, with 16 bases sitting between them. The CDR3 consists of 12 residues. The CDR3 loop reads CASSRETGRATF. The CDR3 nucleotides are TGTGCCAGCAGCCGAGAGACGGGGAGGGCCACCTTC.

The V and J genes are TRBV14 and TRBJ2-1, with D perhaps given as TRBD1 or TRBD2 (5 bases each). Per the germline V gene, CDR1 is SGHDN and CDR2 is FVKESK. V was pared by 3 bases and J by 10 bases, with 16 bases between. This CDR3 contains 14 residues. CDR3 residues: CASSQYRGAGEQFF. For the CDR3, the DNA is TGTGCCAGCAGCCAGTACCGAGGGGCGGGCGAGCAGTTCTTC.

The CDR3 coding sequence is TGTGCCAGTACCTGGGGGACCGCCTACGCCTCTGGAAACACCATATATTTT. Its protein product is CASTWGTAYASGNTIYF. This chain connects TRBV19 to TRBJ1-3; the D gene is possibly TRBD1 (5 bases). The V end was cut by 7 bases, the J end by 0 bases, with 19 bases between. This CDR3 comprises 17 residues. In germline, CDR1 is LNHDA, CDR2 SQIVND (reference sequence).

Concerning this clone: Relative to the germline gene, one junction end is altered; a read error may explain this. The chain couples TRBV7-2 to TRBJ2-7; D is possibly TRBD2 (6 bases). The CDR3 length is 13 residues. Germline-derived CDR1 and CDR2 are SGHTA and FQGNSA. CDR3 in amino acids: CASSLSQTIAGHF. The CDR3 coding sequence is TGTGCCAGCAGCTTAAGTCAGACAATTGCGGGGCACTTC.

The chain combines TRBV9 with TRBJ2-1, with D possibly TRBD2 on 6 matching bases. Germline CDR1 and CDR2: SGDLS and YYNGEE. The length of the CDR3 is 13 residues. Trimming shortened V by 3 bases and J by 12 bases, and 16 bases separated the two germline ends. CDR3 bases: TGTGCCAGCAGCGATCGACTAGTCGGTTTGCAGTTCTTC. This sequence encodes CASSDRLVGLQFF.

J is TRBJ1-5 and V is TRBV6-5, with D tentatively TRBD1 (5 bases). Germline V gene sequence: CDR1 MNHEY, CDR2 SVGAGI. CDR3 length: 13 residues. Trimming shortened V by 5 bases and J by 5 bases, and 10 bases separated the two germline ends. DNA of the CDR3: TGTGCCAGCAGTATGACAGTTTATCAGCCCCAGCATTTT. This codes for CASSMTVYQPQHF.

The chain joins TRBV5-4 to TRBJ2-7; D remains unclear. The CDR3 sequence is 12 residues long. The germline gives CDR1 SGHNT, CDR2 YYREEE (reference sequence). The ends were cut back, 3 bases at V and 3 bases at J, with 7 bases in the middle. CDR3 residues: CASSYLDYEQYF. The CDR3 DNA reads as TGTGCCAGCAGCTACCTTGACTACGAGCAGTACTTC. The entire variable domain, with the rest obtained from reference TRBV5-4 and TRBJ2-7, is as follows: ETGVTQSPTHLIKTRGQQVTLRCSSQSGHNTVSWYQQALGQGPQFIFQYYREEENGRGNFPPRFSGLQFPNYSSELNVNALELDDSALYLCASSYLDYEQYFGPGTRLTVT.

V is TRBV5-1 and J is TRBJ1-6; TRBD1 agrees at 9 bases. CDR1 SGHRS and CDR2 YFSETQ come from the germline V gene. The CDR3 length is 15 residues. V was pared by 3 bases and J by 5 bases, with 3 bases of the junction left unmatched. The CDR3 region has the DNA TGCGCCAGCAGCTCTAGGACAGGGGATAATTCACCCCTCCACTTT. Translated: CASSSRTGDNSPLHF.